This T cell receptor beta chain came from a study of blood T cell repertoires in COVID-19. Clones were sequenced by immunoSEQ multiplex PCR, and TCRdb holds only the in-frame ones, with some missing. The table records 48,000 or so clones, 90% of them present only once. This CDR3 has 14 residues. V was pared by 1 base and J by 6 bases, with 13 bases between. In germline, CDR1 is SGHTA, CDR2 FQGNSA. The receptor's source is a human donor in a cohort sampled during active COVID-19. This chain links TRBV7-2 with TRBJ2-7; weak D call: TRBD1 (5 bases). Sequencing used peripheral blood. The CDR3 sequence is CASSLVGAGIEQYF. The DNA for the CDR3 is TGTGCCAGCAGCTTAGTAGGGGCAGGGATCGAGCAGTACTTC.